This T cell receptor beta chain appears in the sequencing data of a study of PD-1 blockade in classical Hodgkin lymphoma. Patients all relapsed after autologous stem cell transplantation, and there was variation in brentuximab vedotin exposure. Germline V lookup: CDR1 MNHEY, CDR2 SVGAGI. The length of the CDR3 is 14 residues. Trimming shortened V by 0 bases and J by 1 base, and 5 bases separated the two germline ends. Assay: immunoSEQ multiplex PCR; the TCRdb copy retains only in-frame clones and omits some. The repertoire has roughly 47,000 clones, less than 85% of them found once; the top ten carry around 20%. Regarding the study as a whole: Those starting nivolumab under 1 year post-ASCT were excluded. Newly diagnosed and completely responding patients shared comparable baseline diversity. Newly diagnosed patients were reported to exhibit reduced baseline TCR diversity relative to healthy donors.

In the case of this clone: Its specificity is unknown.

The receptor was isolated from a human donor with classical Hodgkin lymphoma. V usage is TRBV6-5 and J usage is TRBJ2-3; D may be TRBD1 or TRBD2 (5 bases each). The sample was peripheral blood mononuclear cells (PBMCs), taken before the second cycle of nivolumab. Written as DNA, the CDR3 is TGTGCCAGCAGTTACTCGGGGGGCACAGATACGCAGTATTTT. It is translated as CASSYSGGTDTQYF.